This T cell receptor beta chain originates from a study of PD-1 blockade in mismatch repair-deficient tumors. The study, taken as a whole, reports: Rapid post-treatment expansion, then contraction, generally preceding radiologic response, marked tumor-resident clones.

PCR or immunohistochemistry showed mismatch repair deficiency in every enrolled patient. A few pembrolizumab responders had their TCRs sequenced. Generated by immunoSEQ multiplex PCR, the TCRdb table keeps only in-frame clones and is missing some. The sample carries tens of thousands of clones, about 82% recorded once. On this clone itself: The antigen is not known. Other nucleotide sequences from this sample produce the same CDR3.

The CDR3 sequence is 15 residues long. Germline CDR1 reads SGHTA; CDR2 reads FQGNSA. Unmatched junction bases numbered 1, after V lost 0 bases and J lost 3 bases. The V gene is TRBV7-2, the J gene TRBJ2-2; TRBD2 agrees at 7 bases. The sequenced sample was peripheral blood, obtained 44 weeks after starting pembrolizumab. The TCR comes from an adult with mismatch repair-deficient cancer. The CDR3 bases are TGTGCCAGCAGCTTAGCGGGAGGGTACACCGGGGAGCTGTTTTTT. It specifies CASSLAGGYTGELFF.